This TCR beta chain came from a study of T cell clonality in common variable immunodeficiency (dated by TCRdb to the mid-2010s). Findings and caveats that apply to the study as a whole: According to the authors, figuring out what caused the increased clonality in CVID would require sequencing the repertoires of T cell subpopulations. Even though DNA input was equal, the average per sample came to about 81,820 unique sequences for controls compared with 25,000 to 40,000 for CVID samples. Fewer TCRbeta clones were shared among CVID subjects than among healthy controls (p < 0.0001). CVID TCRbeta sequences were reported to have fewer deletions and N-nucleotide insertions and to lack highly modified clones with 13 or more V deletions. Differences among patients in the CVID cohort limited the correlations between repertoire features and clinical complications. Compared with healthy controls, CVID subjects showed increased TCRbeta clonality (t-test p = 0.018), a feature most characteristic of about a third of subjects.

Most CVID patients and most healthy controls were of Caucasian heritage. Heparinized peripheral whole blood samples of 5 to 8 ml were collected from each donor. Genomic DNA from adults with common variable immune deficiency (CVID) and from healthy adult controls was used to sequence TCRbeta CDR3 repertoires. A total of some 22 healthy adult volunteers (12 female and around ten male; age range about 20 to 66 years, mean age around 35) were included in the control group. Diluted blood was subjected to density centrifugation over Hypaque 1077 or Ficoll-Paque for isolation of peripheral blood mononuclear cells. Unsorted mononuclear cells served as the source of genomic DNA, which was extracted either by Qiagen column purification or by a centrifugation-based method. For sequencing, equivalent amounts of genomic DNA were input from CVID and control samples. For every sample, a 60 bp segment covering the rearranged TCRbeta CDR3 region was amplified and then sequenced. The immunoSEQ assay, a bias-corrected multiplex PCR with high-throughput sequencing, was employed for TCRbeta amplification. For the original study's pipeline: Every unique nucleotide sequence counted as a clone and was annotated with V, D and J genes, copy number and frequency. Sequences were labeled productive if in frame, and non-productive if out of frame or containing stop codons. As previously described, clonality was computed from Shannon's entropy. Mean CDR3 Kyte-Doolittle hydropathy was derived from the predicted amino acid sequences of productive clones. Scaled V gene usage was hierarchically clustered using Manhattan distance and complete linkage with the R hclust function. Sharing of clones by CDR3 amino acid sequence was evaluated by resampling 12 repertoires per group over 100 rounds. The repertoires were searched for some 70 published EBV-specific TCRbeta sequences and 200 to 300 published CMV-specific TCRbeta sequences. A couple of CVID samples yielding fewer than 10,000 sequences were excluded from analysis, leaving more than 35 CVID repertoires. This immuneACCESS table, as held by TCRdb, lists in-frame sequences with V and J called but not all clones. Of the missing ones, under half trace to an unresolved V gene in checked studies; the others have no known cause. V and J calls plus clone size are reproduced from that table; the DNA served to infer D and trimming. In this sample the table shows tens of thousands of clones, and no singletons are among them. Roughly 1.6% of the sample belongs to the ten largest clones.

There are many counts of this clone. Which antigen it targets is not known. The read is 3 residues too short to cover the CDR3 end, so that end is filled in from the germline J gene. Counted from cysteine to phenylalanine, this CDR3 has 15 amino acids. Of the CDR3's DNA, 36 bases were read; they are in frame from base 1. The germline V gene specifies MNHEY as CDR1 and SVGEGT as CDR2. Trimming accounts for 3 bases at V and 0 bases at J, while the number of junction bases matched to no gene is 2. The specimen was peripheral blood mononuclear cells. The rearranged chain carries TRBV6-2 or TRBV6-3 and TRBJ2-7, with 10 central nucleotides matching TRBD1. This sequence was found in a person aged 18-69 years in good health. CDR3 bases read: TGTGCCAGCAGTTATGGGGACAGGGGCTCCTACGAG. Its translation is CASSYGDRGSYE. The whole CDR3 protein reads CASSYGDRGSYEQYF.